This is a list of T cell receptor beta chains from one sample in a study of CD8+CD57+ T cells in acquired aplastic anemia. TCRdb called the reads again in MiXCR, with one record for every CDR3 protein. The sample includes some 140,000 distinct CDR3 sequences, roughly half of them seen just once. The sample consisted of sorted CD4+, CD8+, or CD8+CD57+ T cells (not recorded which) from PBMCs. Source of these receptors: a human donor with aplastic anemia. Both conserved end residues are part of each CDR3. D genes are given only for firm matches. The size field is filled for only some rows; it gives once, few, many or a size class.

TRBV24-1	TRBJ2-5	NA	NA	CATADVFRETQYF
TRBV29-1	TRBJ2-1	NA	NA	CSVEDRTVADSSSYNEQFF
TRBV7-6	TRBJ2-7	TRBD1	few	CASSSPGQGYEQYF
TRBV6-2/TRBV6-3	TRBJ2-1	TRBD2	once	CASSYVLAGGSLSYNEQFF
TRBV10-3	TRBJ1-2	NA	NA	CAISESTVMEGYGYTF
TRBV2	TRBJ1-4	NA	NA	CASSLSRGEKLFF
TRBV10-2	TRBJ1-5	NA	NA	CASSPGRSNQPQHF
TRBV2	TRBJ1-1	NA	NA	CVSSEQGVNTEAFF
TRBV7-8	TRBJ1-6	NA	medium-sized	CASSLAGDWDSPLHF
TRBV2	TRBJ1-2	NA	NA	CASSVYNRGYGYTF
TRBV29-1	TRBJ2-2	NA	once	CSTGQGGTGELFF
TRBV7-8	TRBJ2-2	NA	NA	CASTYGGAGELFF
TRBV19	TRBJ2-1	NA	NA	CASSIDSLAWNEQFF
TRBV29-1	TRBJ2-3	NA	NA	CSVPGLTSDTQYF
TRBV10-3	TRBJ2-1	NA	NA	CAIGAGTPLNEQFF
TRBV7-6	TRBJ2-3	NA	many	CASSLARDTQYF
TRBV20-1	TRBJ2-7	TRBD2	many	CSAHGGSSYEQYF